A single TCR beta chain is shown here with its context. What it recognizes is unknown. The data were taken from a study of Tregs in tolerant kidney transplant recipients. Notes on the study in general: The most relevant donor-specific Treg TCRbeta repertoire apparently came from expansion with activated donor B cells. Findings come from small patient numbers and require larger validation. Biological reproducibility was not directly addressed, but technical replication error appeared minimal.

Unstimulated Tregs (CD4+CD25+CD127-) and CD4+CD25- non-Tregs were sorted from PBMCs. Here immunoSEQ multiplex PCR was the method, and the copy in TCRdb shows in-frame clones only, minus some. The repertoire holds 75,000 to 100,000 clones, approximately 94% seen once, with over 4% in the top ten. Sequenced: CD8+ T cells from blood. This TCR came from a human donor in good health.

CDR3 sequence reads: CASSPHDGVNYGYTF. The CDR3 bases are TGCGCCAGCAGCCCGCATGATGGCGTAAACTATGGCTACACCTTC. The chain joins TRBV5-1 to TRBJ1-2; D unclear. Trimming removed 4 bases at V and 2 bases at J, with 15 bases between. Germline V gene data show CDR1 as SGHRS and CDR2 as YFSETQ. The CDR3 covers 15 residues.